Presented here are 19 T cell receptor beta chains from one specimen sequenced in a study of radiotherapy plus CTLA-4 blockade in lung cancer (dated by TCRdb to 2016 to 2019). Library creation used the immunoSEQ multiplex PCR assay. Imported from immuneACCESS, the table was reduced by TCRdb to in-frame sequences with V and J called. These copies leave out some clones; in studies compared against another copy, an unresolved V gene accounts for under half, and the cause of the remainder is not known. The sample has tens of thousands of clones on record, roughly 72% of them singletons. The top ten clonotypes cover approximately 11% of the sample. Sequenced here: peripheral blood, sampled from a patient treated with radiotherapy plus ipilimumab. These receptors all stem from a human donor with non-small cell lung cancer who had stable disease on radiotherapy plus ipilimumab.

DNA for the CDR3: TGCGCCAGCAGCTCCCGTCCAGCGGGGTCAACCAATGAGCAGTTCTTC. Translating gives CASSSRPAGSTNEQFF. The V and J genes are TRBV5-1 and TRBJ2-1; 7 positions match TRBD2. CDR1 and CDR2 (germline): SGHRS, YFSETQ. With 3 bases clipped from V and 6 bases from J, the junction kept 12 bases outside the gene matches. The CDR3 loop spans 16 amino acids.

This chain connects TRBV18 to TRBJ2-5; unclear D gene. The CDR3 spans 11 residues. Germline assignment: CDR1 KGHSH and CDR2 LQKENI. V was cut by 6 bases and J by 2 bases, with 4 bases left in between. CDR3 DNA sequence: TGTGCCAGCTCTACACAAGAGACCCAGTACTTC. It codes for CASSTQETQYF.

The chain carries TRBV19 and TRBJ2-3; tentative D call: TRBD1 (5 bases). V was trimmed by 3 bases and J by 9 bases, leaving 16 bases between them. The CDR3 covers 14 residues. Germline CDR1 reads LNHDA; CDR2 reads SQIVND (reference sequence). The CDR3 DNA sequence: TGTGCCAGTAGTATTGGGCACAGCGCAGGGACGCAGTATTTT. Amino acids: CASSIGHSAGTQYF.

This clone was seen a single time. CDR3 residues: CASSVQEGSGNTIYF. CDR3 in DNA: TGTGCCAGCAGCGTTCAGGAGGGCTCTGGAAACACCATATATTTT. The chain combines TRBV9 with TRBJ1-3; D gene ambiguous. The germline gives CDR1 SGDLS, CDR2 YYNGEE. The V end lost 2 bases, the J end lost 0 bases, and 9 bases lay between the germline ends. CDR3 length: 15 amino acids.

This rearrangement joins TRBV2 to TRBJ1-5, with D perhaps matching TRBD1 (5 bases). Per the germline V gene, CDR1 is SNHLY and CDR2 is FYNNEI. The CDR3 has 15 amino acids. V dropped 2 bases and J dropped 2 bases, with 10 bases sitting between them. The CDR3 sequence is CASSEWVRGNQPQHF. In DNA, the CDR3 is TGTGCCAGCAGTGAATGGGTCAGGGGCAATCAGCCCCAGCATTTT.

The chain is built from TRBV19 and TRBJ2-2; the D gene is possibly TRBD1 (5 bases). With 3 bases removed from V and 4 bases from J, the gap between germline ends came to 9 bases. Germline CDR1 and CDR2: LNHDA and SQIVND (reference sequence). This CDR3 is built from 14 residues. The CDR3 loop is CASSINRLTGELFF. In DNA, the CDR3 is TGTGCCAGTAGTATTAACAGGCTCACCGGGGAGCTGTTTTTT.

J is TRBJ2-7 and V is TRBV5-8, with 7 bases that match TRBD2. The CDR3 consists of 13 residues. J gave up 0 bases and V 3 bases, and 0 bases lay outside the gene matches. Looked up from germline, CDR1 is SGHTS and CDR2 is YDEGEE. The CDR3, as DNA: TGTGCCAGCAGCTGGGGGGGCTCCTACGAGCAGTACTTC. It specifies CASSWGGSYEQYF.

This clone turned up a few times. The chain recombines TRBV29-1 with TRBJ2-3; 9 bases line up with TRBD1. The trim removed 1 base at V and 7 bases at J, leaving 12 bases unmatched. Looked up from germline, CDR1 is SQVTM and CDR2 is ANQGSEA. This CDR3 contains 16 residues. The CDR3 nucleotides read TGCAGCGTTGAAGGCGGGTCATCCGGACAGGGGCATACGCAGTATTTT. Protein sequence: CSVEGGSSGQGHTQYF.

This clone has only a few counts. The chain has TRBV18 and TRBJ2-7; D unclear. The V and J ends lost 3 bases and 3 bases respectively, with 6 bases between them. The CDR3 covers 12 residues. CDR1 and CDR2 (germline): KGHSH, LQKENI. CDR3 DNA: TGTGCCAGCTCACCTTACAGCTACGAGCAGTACTTC. It codes for CASSPYSYEQYF.

This clone was seen a handful of times. The gene calls are TRBV18 and TRBJ2-1, with 9 positions matching TRBD2. CDR3 size: 16 residues. The V segment lost 6 bases and the J segment 5 bases; nucleotides outside the gene matches: 11. Germline V CDR1 and CDR2: KGHSH, LQKENI. The CDR3 sequence: CASSVIQGLADNEQFF. As DNA, the CDR3 is TGTGCCAGCTCCGTGATCCAGGGACTAGCAGACAATGAGCAGTTCTTC.

This clone came up many times. The chain is built from TRBV11-3 and TRBJ1-6, with TRBD1 matching over 9 bases. CDR1 and CDR2 (germline): SGHNT, YENEEA. The V segment lost 5 bases and the J segment 7 bases; nucleotides outside the gene matches: 6. There are 15 residues in the CDR3. Here the CDR3 DNA reads TGTGCCAGCAGCCCCAGGACAGGGGTAAATTCACCCCTCCACTTT. It codes for CASSPRTGVNSPLHF.

The V and J genes are TRBV7-2 and TRBJ1-2; D is undetermined. CDR3 size: 15 residues. The V and J ends lost 0 bases and 4 bases respectively, with 12 bases between them. CDR1 is SGHTA, CDR2 FQGNSA, per germline. CDR3 nucleotides: TGTGCCAGCAGCTTAGCGCCGGGAGGAATCTATGGCTACACCTTC. Protein: CASSLAPGGIYGYTF.

The rearrangement joins TRBV7-9 to TRBJ1-1, with TRBD1 matching 7 bases. CDR3 length: 14 amino acids. The V gene's germline CDR1 is SEHNR and CDR2 FQNEAQ (reference sequence). V lost 6 bases, J lost 0 bases, and 4 bases stayed unmatched. In DNA, the CDR3 is TGTGCCAGCAGAGAGGGACAGCTGAACACTGAAGCTTTCTTT. Its protein is CASREGQLNTEAFF.

This clone showed up just a few times. The CDR3 nucleotides read TGTGCCAGCAGAGCGGGACTAGCGGACACCGGGGAGCTGTTTTTT. Translation gives CASRAGLADTGELFF. V and J are TRBV2 and TRBJ2-2; the match to TRBD2 covers 11 bases. Germline-derived CDR1 and CDR2 are SNHLY and FYNNEI. This CDR3 has 15 amino acids. Trimming cost V 6 bases and J 3 bases; bases outside gene matches: 3.

The chain links TRBV14 to TRBJ2-2; TRBD2 agrees at 12 bases. This CDR3 has 16 residues. Germline loops: CDR1 SGHDN, CDR2 FVKESK. Trimming at V came to 7 bases and at J to 1 base, leaving 4 bases not matched to a gene. The DNA of the CDR3 is TGTGCCAGCACCCTGGGACTAGCGGGGAACACCGGGGAGCTGTTTTTT. It encodes CASTLGLAGNTGELFF.

This rearrangement joins TRBV12-1 to TRBJ1-3; TRBD1, the D gene given by the table, was not confirmed from the DNA. TRBV12-1 is a pseudogene segment. The CDR3 is 15 residues long. The CDR3 protein is CASSRTGNSGNTIYF. CDR3 bases: TGTGCCAGCAGCCGGACAGGCAACTCTGGAAACACCATATATTTT.

The chain employs TRBV5-6 and TRBJ1-2, with D uncertain. The CDR3 is made up of 16 amino acids. Germline V CDR1 and CDR2: SGHDT, YYEEEE. Trimming left V 4 bases short and J 5 bases short, with 21 bases between. This chain's CDR3 is CASSEGGRSALYGYTF. The CDR3 DNA follows: TGTGCCAGCAGCGAGGGCGGACGGTCGGCGTTGTATGGCTACACCTTC.

This chain joins TRBV7-2 and TRBJ2-3, with D maybe TRBD1 (6 bases). Looked up from germline, CDR1 is SGHTA and CDR2 is FQGNSA. Trimming left V 5 bases short and J 7 bases short, with 25 bases between. The CDR3 covers 17 residues. The CDR3, as DNA: TGTGCCAGCAGCAAAAGGGGGACAACGTCTATTGGGAATACGCAGTATTTT. It specifies CASSKRGTTSIGNTQYF.

The chain joins TRBV4-1 to TRBJ2-3; D unclear. Trimming took 1 base from V and 2 from J, leaving 16 bases between them. Germline CDR1 is MGHRA and CDR2 is YSYEKL. This CDR3 has 17 residues. Here the CDR3 reads CASSQVWSGGITDTQYF. CDR3 coding DNA: TGCGCCAGCAGCCAAGTCTGGTCTGGCGGAATCACAGATACGCAGTATTTT.